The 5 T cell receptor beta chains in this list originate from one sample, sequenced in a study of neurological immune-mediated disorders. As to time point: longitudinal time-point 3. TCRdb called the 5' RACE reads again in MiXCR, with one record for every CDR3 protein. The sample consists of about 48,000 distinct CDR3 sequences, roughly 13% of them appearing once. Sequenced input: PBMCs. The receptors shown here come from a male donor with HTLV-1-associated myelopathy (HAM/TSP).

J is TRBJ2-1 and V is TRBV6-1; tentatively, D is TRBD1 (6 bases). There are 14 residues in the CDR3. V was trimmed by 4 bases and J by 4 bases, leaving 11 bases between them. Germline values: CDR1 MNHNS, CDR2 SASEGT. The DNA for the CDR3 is TGTGCCAGCAGTGGAACAGGGCTATACAATGAGCAGTTCTTC. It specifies CASSGTGLYNEQFF.

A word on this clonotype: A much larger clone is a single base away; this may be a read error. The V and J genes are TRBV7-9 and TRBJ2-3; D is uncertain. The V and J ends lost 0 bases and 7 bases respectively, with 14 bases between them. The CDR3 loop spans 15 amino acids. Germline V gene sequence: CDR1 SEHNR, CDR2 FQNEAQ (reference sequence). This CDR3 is CASSLADTQMYTQYF. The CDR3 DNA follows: TGTGCCAGCAGCTTAGCGGATACCCAGATGTATACGCAGTATTTT.

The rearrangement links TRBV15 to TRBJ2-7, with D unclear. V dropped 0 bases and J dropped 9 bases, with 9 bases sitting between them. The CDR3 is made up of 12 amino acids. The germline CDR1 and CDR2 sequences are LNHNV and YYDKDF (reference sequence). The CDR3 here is CATSRDSPAQYF. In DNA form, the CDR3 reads TGTGCCACCAGCAGAGACTCGCCCGCGCAGTACTTC. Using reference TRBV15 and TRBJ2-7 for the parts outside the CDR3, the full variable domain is DAMVIQNPRYQVTQFGKPVTLSCSQTLNHNVMYWYQQKSSQAPKLLFHYYDKDFNNEADTPDNFQSRRPNTSFCFLDIRSPGLGDTAMYLCATSRDSPAQYFGPGTRLTVT.

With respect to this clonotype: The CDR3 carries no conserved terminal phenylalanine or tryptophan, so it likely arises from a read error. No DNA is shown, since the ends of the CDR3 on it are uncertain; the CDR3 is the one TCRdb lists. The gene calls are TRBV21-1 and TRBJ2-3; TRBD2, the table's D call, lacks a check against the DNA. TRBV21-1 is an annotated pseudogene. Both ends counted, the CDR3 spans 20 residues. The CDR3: CASSKTWLTSGGPESYTQYL.

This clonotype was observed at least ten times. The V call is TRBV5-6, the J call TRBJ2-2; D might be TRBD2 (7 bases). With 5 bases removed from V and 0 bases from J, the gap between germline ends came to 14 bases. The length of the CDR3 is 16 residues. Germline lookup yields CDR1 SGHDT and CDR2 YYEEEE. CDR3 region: CASRNGGGPNTGELFF. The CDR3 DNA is TGTGCCAGCAGGAATGGGGGGGGCCCGAACACCGGGGAGCTGTTTTTT.